Each of the 20 T cell receptor beta chains below was sequenced from the same sample in a study of blood T cells in healthy people across ages. It was with a sample-barcoded 5' primer and a J-beta primer mix that a second PCR of roughly 7 to 12 cycles was run. MiXCR, run by TCRdb on the 5' RACE reads, gives a single entry per CDR3 protein. The sample carries some 940,000 distinct CDR3 sequences, 25% to 30% recorded once. The sample also formed part of further work on T cells of mothers and their children.

The source material was blood. These receptors were collected from a middle-aged woman in good health.

This clonotype occurred many times. The V gene is TRBV5-1, the J gene TRBJ2-7; D not resolved. V lost 0 bases and J lost 2, with 9 bases in between. The CDR3 contains 14 residues. The germline V gene encodes CDR1 SGHRS and CDR2 YFSETQ. CDR3 loop: CASSLGQAPYEQYF. As DNA, the CDR3 is TGCGCCAGCAGCTTGGGGCAGGCTCCCTACGAGCAGTACTTC. Full variable domain (outside the CDR3, taken from reference TRBV5-1 and TRBJ2-7): KAGVTQTPRYLIKTRGQQVTLSCSPISGHRSVSWYQQTPGQGLQFLFEYFSETQRNKGNFPGRFSGRQFSNSRSEMNVSTLELGDSALYLCASSLGQAPYEQYFGPGTRLTVT.

In regard to this clonotype: A read error may explain this, as a much larger clone is one base away. The rearrangement uses TRBV6-6 and TRBJ2-3; 11 positions match TRBD2. Germline loops: CDR1 MNHNY, CDR2 SVGAGI (reference sequence). The CDR3 spans 17 residues. The CDR3 protein is CAGSYSALAGATDTQYF. Written as DNA, the CDR3 is TGTGCCGGCAGTTACTCAGCACTAGCGGGGGCCACAGATACGCAGTATTTT.

The V and J genes are TRBV2 and TRBJ2-3; TRBD1 aligns across 7 bases. In germline, CDR1 is SNHLY, CDR2 FYNNEI. The CDR3 consists of 18 residues. Trimming removed 0 bases from V and 2 bases from J; junction bases left unmatched: 11. The CDR3 is CASSEAPLTGILTDTQYF. Written as DNA, the CDR3 is TGTGCCAGCAGTGAAGCGCCCTTGACAGGGATACTCACAGATACGCAGTATTTT.

The chain is built from TRBV28 and TRBJ2-1; a weak D match, TRBD1 (6 bases). The CDR3 sequence is 14 residues long. The V gene lost 4 bases and the J gene lost 4 bases, with 11 bases spanning the gap. CDR1 is MDHEN and CDR2 is SYDVKM in the germline V gene. In DNA, the CDR3 is TGTGCCAGCAGTTCACCGGGACATTACAATGAGCAGTTCTTC. The encoded protein is CASSSPGHYNEQFF.

This clonotype appeared a few times. V and J are TRBV27 and TRBJ2-3; D gene uncertain. CDR3 length equals 14 residues. V gave up 5 bases and J gave up 5 bases, with 14 bases separating them. CDR1 MNHEY and CDR2 SMNVEV come from the germline V gene (reference sequence). CDR3 nucleotides: TGTGCCAGCAGTCTCAGGATTGCGGAAGATACGCAGTATTTT. This encodes CASSLRIAEDTQYF.

This clonotype was seen ten or more times. J is TRBJ2-7 and V is TRBV27; TRBD1 matches at 9 bases. Per the germline V gene, CDR1 is MNHEY and CDR2 is SMNVEV (reference sequence). This CDR3 spans 12 amino acids. The trim removed 6 bases at V and 5 bases at J, leaving 2 bases unmatched. CDR3 sequence reads: CASRTGGDEQYF. The CDR3 DNA sequence: TGTGCCAGCAGGACAGGGGGTGACGAGCAGTACTTC.

This clonotype has a handful of counts. V is TRBV2 and J is TRBJ1-2; TRBD1 might be the D (5 bases). Trimming took off 3 bases at V and 0 bases at J, with 11 bases between the two ends. CDR3 size: 15 residues. From germline, CDR1 is SNHLY and CDR2 FYNNEI. The CDR3 reads CASSDFGATNYGYTF. The CDR3 nucleotides read TGTGCCAGCAGTGATTTCGGGGCTACTAACTATGGCTACACCTTC.

As for this clonotype: A read error may produce the germline difference seen at one junction end. The chain links TRBV2 to TRBJ1-2, with D perhaps TRBD1 (5 bases). The CDR3 is made up of 14 amino acids. Per the germline V gene, CDR1 is SNHLY and CDR2 is FYNNEI. The CDR3 reads CVSTVERGNYGYTF. The CDR3 nucleotides are TGTGTCAGCACCGTGGAACGGGGGAACTATGGCTACACCTTC.

The sample holds many counts of this clonotype. The chain recombines TRBV18 with TRBJ2-5; TRBD2 is a possible D gene (6 bases). Trimming took off 8 bases at V and 2 bases at J, with 12 bases between the two ends. The CDR3 is 13 amino acids. Germline V lookup: CDR1 KGHSH, CDR2 LQKENI. CDR3 loop: CASSLGLQETQYF. Written as DNA, the CDR3 is TGTGCCAGCAGCCTGGGACTGCAAGAGACCCAGTACTTC.

The gene calls are TRBV7-3 and TRBJ2-6; D is unresolved. V was trimmed by 5 bases and J by 2 bases, leaving 10 bases between them. Germline loops: CDR1 SGHTA, CDR2 FQGTGA. CDR3 length equals 15 residues. Here the CDR3 reads CASSPQVAGANVLTF. CDR3 bases: TGTGCCAGCAGCCCTCAGGTGGCTGGGGCCAACGTCCTGACTTTC. Together with reference TRBV7-3 and TRBJ2-6, the CDR3 gives the full variable domain: GAGVSQTPSNKVTEKGKYVELRCDPISGHTALYWYRQSLGQGPEFLIYFQGTGAADDSGLPNDRFFAVRPEGSVSTLKIQRTERGDSAVYLCASSPQVAGANVLTFGAGSRLTVL.

V gene TRBV12-3 or TRBV12-4 combines with J gene TRBJ2-5; the D gene could be TRBD1 or TRBD2 (7 bases each). CDR3 size: 14 residues. Trimming took 7 bases from V and 3 from J, leaving 15 bases between them. The CDR3 DNA sequence: TGTGCCAGCACCCCACAGGGGAGGGAAGAGACCCAGTACTTC. This gives the protein CASTPQGREETQYF.

In regard to this clonotype: A read error is possible here, since a much larger clone lies one base away. The CDR3: CSATGTSGFNEQYF. For the CDR3, the DNA is TGCAGTGCTACGGGGACTAGCGGGTTCAATGAGCAGTACTTC. The chain has TRBV20-1 and TRBJ2-5, with 12 bases identical to TRBD2. Germline values: CDR1 DFQATT, CDR2 SNEGSKA (reference sequence). Trimming took 4 bases from V and 11 from J; bases not matched to a gene: 11. The CDR3 runs to 14 residues.

Worth noting for this clonotype: This may stem from a read error, because a much larger clone lies one nucleotide away. The chain uses TRBV3-1 and TRBJ2-7; D possibly matches TRBD1 or TRBD2 (6 bases each). The CDR3 has 15 amino acids. Germline values: CDR1 LGHDT, CDR2 YNNKEL (reference sequence). The CDR3 protein is CVSSQGGQATYEQYF. DNA of the CDR3: TGTGTCAGCAGCCAAGGGGGGCAGGCCACCTACGAGCAGTACTTC.

This clonotype turned up a few times. The rearrangement uses TRBV12-3 or TRBV12-4 and TRBJ1-5, with D perhaps TRBD1 (5 bases). There are 14 residues in the CDR3. The ends were cut back, 3 bases at V and 1 base at J, with 7 bases in the middle. The CDR3 is CASSFWDSNQPQHF. The CDR3 region has the DNA TGTGCCAGCAGTTTCTGGGACAGCAATCAGCCCCAGCATTTT.

This clonotype has ten or more counts. The gene calls are TRBV5-1 and TRBJ2-3; D call uncertain. This CDR3 is 16 amino acids long. Germline-derived CDR1 and CDR2 are SGHRS and YFSETQ. V gave up 0 bases and J gave up 2 bases, with 13 bases separating them. CDR3: CASSLAGSSYTDTQYF. The CDR3 coding sequence is TGCGCCAGCAGCTTGGCCGGCTCCTCCTACACAGATACGCAGTATTTT.

In its sample, this clonotype was seen many times. The chain uses TRBV6-1 and TRBJ1-2; no reliable D call. Germline CDR1 MNHNS, CDR2 SASEGT. V was shortened by 7 bases and J by 0 bases, with 9 bases between the two germline ends. The CDR3 is 13 residues long. The CDR3 region is CASNGYSNYGYTF. The CDR3 DNA reads as TGTGCCAGCAACGGGTATTCTAACTATGGCTACACCTTC.

Ten or more counts support this clonotype. This chain connects TRBV9 to TRBJ2-1; 11 bases align to TRBD1. Trimming cost V 4 bases and J 8 bases; bases outside gene matches: 11. The CDR3 contains 16 residues. The germline CDR1 and CDR2 sequences are SGDLS and YYNGEE. The CDR3 DNA follows: TGTGCCAGCAGCCCCCGACCGAGGACAGGGGGCGATGAGCAGTTCTTC. Encoded protein: CASSPRPRTGGDEQFF.

The chain is built from TRBV3-1 and TRBJ1-1; 7 bases align to TRBD1. Germline trimming cut 7 bases from V and 2 bases from J; bases unmatched to any gene: 7. Germline V CDR1 and CDR2: LGHDT, YNNKEL (reference sequence). The length of the CDR3 is 14 residues. CDR3 residues: CASKLRQGNTEAFF. In DNA form, the CDR3 reads TGTGCCAGCAAACTTAGACAGGGAAACACTGAAGCTTTCTTT.

This clonotype was seen a handful of times. The V call is TRBV27, the J call TRBJ1-2; D possibly corresponds to TRBD1 (6 bases). This CDR3 has 14 residues. Deletions cut 6 bases from V and 0 bases from J, with 11 bases between. Per germline, CDR1 MNHEY and CDR2 SMNVEV (reference sequence). The CDR3 region has the DNA TGTGCCAGCAGGGAACAGGGTACTAACTATGGCTACACCTTC. This gives the protein CASREQGTNYGYTF.

This clonotype was counted a few times. This chain connects TRBV5-1 to TRBJ1-6; D is unresolved. CDR1 and CDR2 (germline): SGHRS, YFSETQ. This CDR3 spans 14 amino acids. The germline V and J ends were trimmed by 4 bases and 6 bases, with 11 bases remaining between them. The CDR3 is CASSPDGFNSPLHF. The CDR3 nucleotides are TGCGCCAGCAGCCCCGACGGATTTAATTCACCCCTCCACTTT.